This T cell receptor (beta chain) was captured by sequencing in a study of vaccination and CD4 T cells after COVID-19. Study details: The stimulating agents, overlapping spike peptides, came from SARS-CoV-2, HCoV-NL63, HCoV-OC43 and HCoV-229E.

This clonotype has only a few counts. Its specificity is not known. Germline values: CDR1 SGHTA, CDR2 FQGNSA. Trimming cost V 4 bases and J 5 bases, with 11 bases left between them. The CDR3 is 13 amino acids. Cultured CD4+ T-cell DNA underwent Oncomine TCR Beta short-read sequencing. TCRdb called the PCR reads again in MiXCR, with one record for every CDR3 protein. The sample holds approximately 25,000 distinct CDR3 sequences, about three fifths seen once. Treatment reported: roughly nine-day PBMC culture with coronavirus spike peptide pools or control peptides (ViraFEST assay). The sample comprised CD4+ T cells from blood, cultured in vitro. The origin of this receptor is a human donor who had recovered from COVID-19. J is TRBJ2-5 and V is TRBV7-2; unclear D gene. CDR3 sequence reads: CASSSDLGETQYF. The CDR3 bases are TGTGCCAGCAGCTCAGATTTAGGCGAGACCCAGTACTTC.